This TCR beta chain is from a study of T cell responses to AZD1222 COVID-19 vaccine. The CDR3 covers 17 residues. Trimming took 4 bases from V and 6 from J; bases not matched to a gene: 18. Looked up from germline, CDR1 is MDHEN and CDR2 is SYDVKM. Sequenced by immunoSEQ multiplex PCR; TCRdb stores in-frame clones only, minus some. The sample consists of fewer than 85,000 clones, roughly four fifths of them appearing once. This chain connects TRBV28 to TRBJ2-7; 7 bases agree with TRBD1. The sample here was peripheral blood, taken 28 days after the second AZD1222 dose. This TCR came from an adult who received the AZD1222 COVID-19 vaccine. CDR3 loop: CASSSIPRTGISSEQYF. In DNA, the CDR3 is TGTGCCAGCAGTTCCATACCTCGGACAGGTATCTCGTCCGAGCAGTACTTC.